This T cell receptor (beta chain) is drawn from a study of tumor-infiltrating lymphocytes in primary liver carcinoma. Of note for this clonotype: Possible read error: a much larger clone is one base away.

Germline-derived CDR1 and CDR2 are SGHRS and YFSETQ. V gave up 5 bases and J gave up 0 bases, with 9 bases separating them. This CDR3 has 14 residues. It was from about 19-30 mg of unsorted bulk tissue that RNA and DNA were co-extracted. Those sampled were patients whose primary liver carcinoma was treated by surgical resection. Total RNA (approximately 500 ng) served as template for TCR beta cDNA synthesis primed by a constant-region primer. Researchers made the TCR beta libraries by running three nested multiplex PCR rounds with slightly modified ARM-PCR. TRBV1-TRBV30 forward primers and a C-beta reverse primer were used in the first two PCR rounds, which each ran for approximately 9 cycles. TCRdb reanalysed the multiplex PCR reads using MiXCR and keeps one entry per CDR3 protein. The sample shows almost 55,000 distinct CDR3 sequences, about 73% of them seen only once.

This clonotype originated in a man between 40 and 49 years old with primary liver carcinoma and hepatitis B virus infection. Source material: liver tumor tissue from sampling region 2. Subset here: tumor region T2, inferior pole. The chain employs TRBV5-1 and TRBJ1-3; D gene unclear. CDR3 sequence reads: CASRIQPSGNTIYF. In DNA form, the CDR3 reads TGCGCCAGCAGAATACAGCCCTCTGGAAACACCATATATTTT. Full variable domain (rest looked up from reference TRBV5-1 and TRBJ1-3): KAGVTQTPRYLIKTRGQQVTLSCSPISGHRSVSWYQQTPGQGLQFLFEYFSETQRNKGNFPGRFSGRQFSNSRSEMNVSTLELGDSALYLCASRIQPSGNTIYFGEGSWLTVV.